One and the same sample provided the 18 T cell receptor beta chains below, sequenced in a study of blood T cell repertoires in COVID-19. Assay used: immunoSEQ multiplex PCR; TCRdb lists only in-frame clones, some missing. The sample records some 520,000 clones, about 91% being singletons. Sequenced: peripheral blood. The receptors stem from a man between 18 and 29 years old with COVID-19, enrolled during active disease.

The genes are TRBV2 and TRBJ2-7, with 10 bases fitting TRBD2. This CDR3 has 13 residues. Germline CDR1 is SNHLY and CDR2 is FYNNEI. V was pared by 7 bases and J by 3 bases, with 3 bases of the junction left unmatched. The CDR3 is CASTPSGSYEQYF. The DNA of the CDR3 is TGTGCCAGCACCCCTAGCGGGAGCTACGAGCAGTACTTC. The full variable domain, its missing parts supplied by reference TRBV2 and TRBJ2-7, is EPEVTQTPSHQVTQMGQEVILRCVPISNHLYFYWYRQILGQKVEFLVSFYNNEISEKSEIFDDQFSVERPDGSNFTLKIRSTKLEDSAMYFCASTPSGSYEQYFGPGTRLTVT.

The chain combines TRBV25-1 with TRBJ2-4, with D possibly matching TRBD2 (6 bases). Per germline, CDR1 MGHDK and CDR2 SYGVNS. Trimming cost V 3 bases and J 0 bases, with 12 bases left between them. This CDR3 is built from 16 residues. CDR3 sequence (DNA): TGTGCCAGCAGTGACGGGGGAGGTCTAGCCAAAAACATTCAGTACTTC. Its translation is CASSDGGGLAKNIQYF.

The chain recombines TRBV4-1 with TRBJ2-2; TRBD2 matches at 8 bases. This CDR3 has 15 amino acids. The V gene's germline CDR1 is MGHRA and CDR2 YSYEKL. V was pared by 1 base and J by 5 bases, with 3 bases of the junction left unmatched. Here the CDR3 reads CASSQAVAGTGELFF. The CDR3 DNA follows: TGCGCCAGCAGCCAAGCGGTAGCGGGGACCGGGGAGCTGTTTTTT.

This clone showed up just a few times. The sample holds other DNA sequences that translate to the same CDR3. J is TRBJ2-2 and V is TRBV6-5; 7 bases agree with TRBD1. The germline gives CDR1 MNHEY, CDR2 SVGAGI. This CDR3 region has 15 residues. The V and J ends lost 6 bases and 2 bases, in that order; junction bases with no gene match: 6. In DNA form, the CDR3 reads TGTGCCAGCAGCCGGGACAGCCTTAACACCGGGGAGCTGTTTTTT. As protein: CASSRDSLNTGELFF.

The genes are TRBV6-5 and TRBJ1-3; no clear D gene. The CDR3 has 13 residues. Germline V CDR1 and CDR2: MNHEY, SVGAGI. V was trimmed by 6 bases and J by 0 bases, leaving 6 bases between them. CDR3 DNA: TGTGCCAGCAGCGCGGACTCTGGAAACACCATATATTTT. Protein sequence: CASSADSGNTIYF.

V usage is TRBV5-1 and J usage is TRBJ2-3; the D gene is possibly TRBD2 (5 bases). CDR1 SGHRS and CDR2 YFSETQ come from the germline V gene. Trimming took 4 bases from V and 2 from J, leaving 14 bases between them. This CDR3 region has 15 residues. CDR3 in amino acids: CASSPDGENTDTQYF. CDR3 nucleotide sequence: TGCGCCAGCAGCCCCGACGGGGAGAACACAGATACGCAGTATTTT.

The J gene is TRBJ2-7, the V gene TRBV2, with 9 bases lining up with TRBD2. CDR1 is SNHLY and CDR2 is FYNNEI in the germline V gene. The CDR3 consists of 14 residues. V shed 8 bases and J 7 bases; nucleotides not matched to a gene: 12. CDR3 region: CASWGASGTGEQYF. The CDR3 coding sequence is TGTGCCAGCTGGGGAGCTAGCGGGACTGGGGAGCAGTACTTC.

The chain couples TRBV13 to TRBJ1-6; D may be TRBD1 (5 bases). V was pared by 5 bases and J by 3 bases, with 14 bases between. The CDR3 runs 16 residues. Germline CDR1 and CDR2: PRHDT and FYEKMQ (reference sequence). The CDR3 here is CASSREGEDYNSPLHF. The CDR3 bases are TGTGCCAGCAGCCGAGAAGGGGAAGACTATAATTCACCCCTCCACTTT.

CDR3 protein: CASTLRGDNTEAFF. The CDR3 region has the DNA TGTGCCAGCACCCTCCGGGGGGATAACACTGAAGCTTTCTTT. The chain joins TRBV3-1 (or the pseudogene TRBV3-2) to TRBJ1-1, with a tentative D call TRBD1 (5 bases). The V gene's germline CDR1 is LGHDT and CDR2 YNNKEL (reference sequence). The CDR3 runs to 14 residues. V lost 7 bases and J 2 bases, leaving 14 bases between the germline ends.

The V gene is TRBV7-9, the J gene TRBJ1-1; D gene ambiguous. Trimming pared 2 bases from V and 0 bases from J, leaving 16 bases between. Germline CDR1 reads SEHNR; CDR2 reads FQNEAQ (reference sequence). This CDR3 is 17 amino acids long. The CDR3 protein is CASSLWRGSGMNTEAFF. CDR3 coding DNA: TGTGCCAGCAGCTTATGGAGAGGGAGCGGGATGAACACTGAAGCTTTCTTT.

The rearrangement uses TRBV6-1 and TRBJ1-1; 8 nucleotides align to TRBD1. CDR1 is MNHNS, CDR2 SASEGT, per germline. V dropped 0 bases and J dropped 2; count of bases not matched to a gene: 2. The CDR3 is 15 amino acids. In DNA form, the CDR3 reads TGTGCCAGCAGTGAAGCGCAGGGGGCAAACACTGAAGCTTTCTTT. The encoded protein is CASSEAQGANTEAFF.

J is TRBJ1-1 and V is TRBV19; tentative D call: TRBD1 (6 bases). CDR1 is LNHDA and CDR2 is SQIVND in the germline V gene (reference sequence). CDR3 length: 14 residues. Trimming left V 5 bases short and J 4 bases short, with 14 bases between. Here the CDR3 reads CASSPWDMSTEAFF. The CDR3 DNA reads as TGTGCCAGTAGTCCCTGGGACATGAGCACTGAAGCTTTCTTT.

The chain couples TRBV2 to TRBJ1-4, with a weak D call TRBD1 (5 bases). Trimming cost V 4 bases and J 1 base, with 10 bases left between them. Germline V gene lookup returns CDR1 SNHLY and CDR2 FYNNEI. The CDR3 is made up of 15 amino acids. This CDR3 is CASSGPDRTNEKLFF. CDR3 coding DNA: TGTGCCAGCAGTGGACCCGACAGAACTAATGAAAAACTGTTTTTT. Full variable domain (rest looked up from reference TRBV2 and TRBJ1-4): EPEVTQTPSHQVTQMGQEVILRCVPISNHLYFYWYRQILGQKVEFLVSFYNNEISEKSEIFDDQFSVERPDGSNFTLKIRSTKLEDSAMYFCASSGPDRTNEKLFFGSGTQLSVL.

The chain employs TRBV6-5 and TRBJ1-4; maybe TRBD1 (6 bases). V was pared by 4 bases and J by 8 bases, with 20 bases between. This CDR3 spans 16 amino acids. Germline CDR1 reads MNHEY; CDR2 reads SVGAGI. The CDR3 sequence: CASSSLNRDGREKLFF. The CDR3 region has the DNA TGTGCCAGCAGTTCCCTCAACAGGGATGGACGAGAAAAACTGTTTTTT.

Worth noting for this clone: Different DNA sequences within this sample yield the same CDR3. The chain employs TRBV21-1 and TRBJ1-4; the D call of TRBD1 is as the table states it, not checked on the DNA. TRBV21-1 is designated a pseudogene. The CDR3 has 14 amino acids. The CDR3, as DNA: TGTGCCAGCAGCAAGGACAGGGACCTTGAAAAACTGTTTTTT. Translating it yields CASSKDRDLEKLFF.

This chain connects TRBV7-9 to TRBJ2-5; a weak D match, TRBD2 (5 bases). Looked up from germline, CDR1 is SEHNR and CDR2 is FQNEAQ (reference sequence). V was clipped by 5 bases and J by 5 bases, with 18 bases between them. This CDR3 has 15 residues. CDR3: CASSLTERVRETQYF. CDR3 in DNA: TGTGCCAGCAGCCTAACAGAGAGGGTTCGGGAGACCCAGTACTTC.

V and J are TRBV28 and TRBJ1-2; 9 bases fit TRBD1. Germline loops: CDR1 MDHEN, CDR2 SYDVKM. V dropped 4 bases and J dropped 7; count of bases not matched to a gene: 10. CDR3 length: 15 amino acids. Written as DNA, the CDR3 is TGTGCCAGCAGTTCAGCCGGGACAGGGTCGTTTGGCTACACCTTC. Translation: CASSSAGTGSFGYTF.

The genes are TRBV7-8 and TRBJ2-5; 9 bases are a match to TRBD2. V lost 1 base and J lost 5; bases outside the gene matches: 17. The CDR3 extends over 19 amino acids. Germline V gives CDR1 SGHVS, CDR2 FQNEAQ. For the CDR3, the DNA is TGTGCCAGCAGCTTAGTGGCCCTAGCGGGGAGTCACACTGAGGAGACCCAGTACTTC. It is translated as CASSLVALAGSHTEETQYF.